Below are 30 T cell receptor beta chains sequenced from a single sample in a study of T cell responses to AZD1222 COVID-19 vaccine. Sequenced by immunoSEQ multiplex PCR; TCRdb stores in-frame clones only, minus some. The top ten hold 20% to 25% of the sample, which has about 42,000 clones, about nine tenths seen once. The source was peripheral blood, collected 28 days after the second AZD1222 dose. The receptors were gathered from an adult who received the AZD1222 COVID-19 vaccine.

V and J are TRBV11-1 and TRBJ1-1, with D perhaps matching TRBD1 (5 bases). The CDR3 consists of 14 residues. The germline CDR1 and CDR2 sequences are SGHAT and FQDESV (reference sequence). V lost 3 bases and J lost 4, with 12 bases in between. The CDR3 region has the DNA TGTGCCAGCAGCTTTAAGGGAAGGGGCACTGAAGCTTTCTTT. Translating it yields CASSFKGRGTEAFF. Combining the CDR3 with reference TRBV11-1 and TRBJ1-1 gives the whole variable domain EAEVAQSPRYKITEKSQAVAFWCDPISGHATLYWYRQILGQGPELLVQFQDESVVDDSQLPKDRFSAERLKGVDSTLKIQPAELGDSAMYLCASSFKGRGTEAFFGQGTRLTVV.

The J gene is TRBJ2-5, the V gene TRBV7-9, with TRBD1 identical over 10 bases. The CDR3 loop spans 18 amino acids. Germline V gives CDR1 SEHNR, CDR2 FQNEAQ (reference sequence). V shed 4 bases and J 1 base; nucleotides not matched to a gene: 12. The CDR3 reads CASSSGQGTGGAQETQYF. CDR3 bases: TGTGCCAGCAGCTCGGGACAGGGGACCGGTGGGGCCCAAGAGACCCAGTACTTC.

The chain uses TRBV11-3 and TRBJ2-5; perhaps D is TRBD1 or TRBD2 (5 bases each). The CDR3 loop spans 18 amino acids. Trimming pared 1 base from V and 0 bases from J, leaving 18 bases between. Germline loops: CDR1 SGHNT, CDR2 YENEEA. The CDR3 DNA reads as TGTGCCAGCAGCTTAGGAGGTCCTTTTGGGACCTACCAAGAGACCCAGTACTTC. Amino acid sequence: CASSLGGPFGTYQETQYF.

The J gene is TRBJ1-5, the V gene TRBV2; D remains ambiguous. This CDR3 is 15 amino acids long. Trimming stripped 3 bases from V and 0 bases from J, with 9 bases between. CDR1 is SNHLY, CDR2 FYNNEI, per germline. CDR3 region: CASSDLGVSNQPQHF. The CDR3 nucleotides read TGTGCCAGCAGTGACCTTGGGGTTAGCAATCAGCCCCAGCATTTT.

The gene calls are TRBV7-8 and TRBJ2-1; 10 nucleotides match TRBD1. CDR1 and CDR2 from the germline V gene are SGHVS and FQNEAQ. This CDR3 has 17 residues. V lost 0 bases to trimming and J lost 10 bases; unmatched junction nucleotides: 12. Written as DNA, the CDR3 is TGTGCCAGCAGCTTAGCTGACAGGGGGCTGTTCCTAAACGAGCAGTTCTTC. It is translated as CASSLADRGLFLNEQFF.

CDR3 nucleotides: TGCGCCAGCAGCTTGGCGTTGTCTGGGGCAGATACGCAGTATTTT. Amino acids: CASSLALSGADTQYF. The J gene is TRBJ2-3, the V gene TRBV5-1; D gene uncertain. V lost 0 bases and J lost 4, with 12 bases in between. From germline, CDR1 is SGHRS and CDR2 YFSETQ. This CDR3 spans 15 amino acids.

The rearrangement links TRBV28 to TRBJ2-7, with a possible D match to TRBD1 (5 bases). From germline, CDR1 is MDHEN and CDR2 SYDVKM. The CDR3 spans 13 residues. V was pared by 6 bases and J by 0 bases, with 9 bases between. The CDR3 bases are TGTGCCAGCAGACCTCAGGGCTCCTACGAGCAGTACTTC. This gives the protein CASRPQGSYEQYF.

The chain combines TRBV6-2 or TRBV6-3 with TRBJ2-1; perhaps TRBD1 as D (6 bases). Germline CDR1 reads MNHEY; CDR2 reads SVGEGT. This CDR3 has 15 amino acids. Trimming shortened V by 0 bases and J by 3 bases, and 9 bases separated the two germline ends. CDR3 region: CASSYSPGDYNEQFF. The CDR3 bases are TGTGCCAGCAGTTACTCTCCAGGGGACTACAATGAGCAGTTCTTC.

As DNA, the CDR3 is TGTGCCAGCAGCTTAGACCGCCTGACAGGGGATAATGGCTACACCTTC. Its translation: CASSLDRLTGDNGYTF. The V gene is TRBV11-2, the J gene TRBJ1-2; TRBD1 aligns across 8 bases. The CDR3 has 16 amino acids. Germline CDR1 reads SGHAT; CDR2 reads FQNNGV. Trimming removed 0 bases from V and 6 bases from J; junction bases left unmatched: 9.

The V call is TRBV5-5, the J call TRBJ2-7; D is unresolved. The CDR3 runs to 16 residues. V lost 4 bases and J 0 bases, leaving 17 bases between the germline ends. Germline V gene lookup returns CDR1 SGHKS and CDR2 YYEKEE (reference sequence). CDR3 sequence: CASSPNAGVSSYEQYF. DNA for the CDR3: TGTGCCAGCAGCCCCAATGCCGGAGTCAGCTCCTACGAGCAGTACTTC.

The gene calls are TRBV7-9 and TRBJ1-1; tentative D call: TRBD1 (5 bases). CDR1 SEHNR and CDR2 FQNEAQ come from the germline V gene (reference sequence). This CDR3 is 15 amino acids long. Deletions cut 0 bases from V and 6 bases from J, with 14 bases between. CDR3 region: CASSLANAGGAEAFF. The CDR3 DNA follows: TGTGCCAGCAGCTTAGCTAATGCGGGGGGTGCTGAAGCTTTCTTT.

The chain recombines TRBV2 with TRBJ1-1, with 7 bases fitting TRBD1. The CDR3 runs to 13 residues. Germline CDR1 reads SNHLY; CDR2 reads FYNNEI. J was trimmed by 5 bases and V by 6 bases; bases with no gene match: 6. The CDR3 spells CASREGAGTEAFF. In nucleotides, the CDR3 is TGTGCCAGCAGGGAGGGGGCCGGGACTGAAGCTTTCTTT.

In its sample, this clone was seen once. V usage is TRBV7-3 and J usage is TRBJ2-1; 9 nucleotides align to TRBD2. The CDR3 spans 17 residues. The germline CDR1 and CDR2 sequences are SGHTA and FQGTGA. V was clipped by 5 bases and J by 5 bases; unmatched bases: 13. The CDR3 region is CASSRSLGSGSDNEQFF. In nucleotides, the CDR3 is TGTGCCAGCAGCCGTTCTTTAGGTAGCGGGAGCGACAATGAGCAGTTCTTC.

V usage is TRBV19 and J usage is TRBJ2-1, with 9 bases aligning to TRBD2. Trimming removed 3 bases from V and 10 bases from J; junction bases left unmatched: 7. Germline V CDR1 and CDR2: LNHDA, SQIVND (reference sequence). The CDR3 is 14 residues long. The CDR3 coding sequence is TGTGCCAGTAGTATGGGGGTTACTAGCGGGGAGCAGTTCTTC. Residues: CASSMGVTSGEQFF.

The V gene is TRBV30, the J gene TRBJ2-2; D possibly corresponds to TRBD1 (5 bases). This CDR3 has 14 amino acids. V lost 5 bases and J 4 bases, leaving 14 bases between the germline ends. Germline V gene data show CDR1 as GTSNPN and CDR2 as SVGIG (reference sequence). The CDR3 region has the DNA TGTGCCTGGGATTCAGGGCGGACCACCGGGGAGCTGTTTTTT. Residues: CAWDSGRTTGELFF.

In DNA form, the CDR3 reads TGTGCCACCAGCAGAGGGTGGGGGTCTGGCACCGGGGAGCTGTTTTTT. Translating gives CATSRGWGSGTGELFF. The chain employs TRBV15 and TRBJ2-2; either TRBD1 or TRBD2 may fit D (5 bases each). There are 16 residues in the CDR3. The V end lost 1 base, the J end lost 4 bases, and 13 bases lay between the germline ends. The V gene's germline CDR1 is LNHNV and CDR2 YYDKDF (reference sequence).

Remarks on this clone: This sample includes further DNA sequences coding for the same CDR3. The V and J genes are TRBV5-1 and TRBJ2-2; TRBD1 might be the D (5 bases). The germline V gene has CDR1 SGHRS and CDR2 YFSETQ. This CDR3 comprises 15 residues. Trimming stripped 4 bases from V and 0 bases from J, with 10 bases between. CDR3 DNA: TGCGCCAGCAGCCTGTCAGGGACGAACACCGGGGAGCTGTTTTTT. Protein: CASSLSGTNTGELFF.

V is TRBV9 and J is TRBJ2-7, with D perhaps matching TRBD2 (6 bases). The germline CDR1 and CDR2 sequences are SGDLS and YYNGEE. The CDR3 totals 14 residues. V lost 4 bases and J lost 4, with 15 bases in between. The DNA of the CDR3 is TGTGCCAGCAGCCCCGGAGGGTCTTGGTACGAGCAGTACTTC. It yields the protein CASSPGGSWYEQYF. The full variable domain, completed using reference TRBV9 and TRBJ2-7, is DSGVTQTPKHLITATGQRVTLRCSPRSGDLSVYWYQQSLDQGLQFLIQYYNGEERAKGNILERFSAQQFPDLHSELNLSSLELGDSALYFCASSPGGSWYEQYFGPGTRLTVT.

Notes on this clone: The identical CDR3 is also encoded by other nucleotide sequences in the sample. The rearrangement uses TRBV5-1 and TRBJ2-3, with D uncertain. The CDR3 totals 14 residues. V lost 0 bases, J lost 0 bases, and 5 bases lay in between. The germline V gene has CDR1 SGHRS and CDR2 YFSETQ. The CDR3 protein is CASSLVGSTDTQYF. The CDR3 DNA sequence: TGCGCCAGCAGCTTGGTTGGTAGCACAGATACGCAGTATTTT.

The V and J genes are TRBV27 and TRBJ1-2; TRBD1 matches at 9 bases. CDR3 length equals 16 residues. The germline V gene has CDR1 MNHEY and CDR2 SMNVEV (reference sequence). Trimming at V came to 4 bases and at J to 4 bases, leaving 10 bases not matched to a gene. The CDR3: CASSSPGQGRSYGYTF. As DNA, the CDR3 is TGTGCCAGCAGTTCACCGGGACAGGGCCGGAGCTATGGCTACACCTTC.

The chain couples TRBV6-4 to TRBJ2-6; the D gene could be TRBD1 or TRBD2 (6 bases each). This CDR3 has 14 amino acids. The germline CDR1 and CDR2 sequences are MRHNA and SNTAGT. Trimming removed 6 bases at V and 2 bases at J, with 8 bases between. In DNA form, the CDR3 reads TGTGCCAGCAGGGAGGGGGCTGGGGCCAACGTCCTGACTTTC. This codes for CASREGAGANVLTF.

The chain combines TRBV9 with TRBJ2-7, with 12 bases matching TRBD2. Germline CDR1 is SGDLS and CDR2 is YYNGEE. This CDR3 is 14 amino acids long. With V trimmed by 4 bases and J by 7 bases, 6 bases remained unmatched. The CDR3 region has the DNA TGTGCCAGCAGCAAGACTAGCGGGGGTTGGGAGCAGTACTTC. Amino acid sequence: CASSKTSGGWEQYF. Full variable domain (remainder filled in from reference TRBV9 and TRBJ2-7): DSGVTQTPKHLITATGQRVTLRCSPRSGDLSVYWYQQSLDQGLQFLIQYYNGEERAKGNILERFSAQQFPDLHSELNLSSLELGDSALYFCASSKTSGGWEQYFGPGTRLTVT.

In this sample, this clone turned up a few times. V gene TRBV18 combines with J gene TRBJ2-1; TRBD1 matches at 7 bases. V lost 6 bases, J lost 3 bases, and 8 bases stayed unmatched. In germline, CDR1 is KGHSH, CDR2 LQKENI. There are 15 residues in the CDR3. CDR3 DNA: TGTGCCAGCTCCCTAACAGGGGATTTCTACAATGAGCAGTTCTTC. It is translated as CASSLTGDFYNEQFF.

This chain joins TRBV6-5 and TRBJ1-6; 9 bases agree with TRBD1. Looked up from germline, CDR1 is MNHEY and CDR2 is SVGAGI. The length of the CDR3 is 11 residues. V shed 8 bases, J shed 12 bases, and the junction held 2 bases outside the gene matches. In nucleotides, the CDR3 is TGTGCCAGCGGGACAGGGTTACCCCTCCACTTT. As protein: CASGTGLPLHF.

This clone came up once. The chain joins TRBV2 to TRBJ1-1; D perhaps matches TRBD1 (6 bases). Germline V CDR1 and CDR2: SNHLY, FYNNEI. The ends were cut back, 7 bases at V and 5 bases at J, with 14 bases in the middle. The CDR3 consists of 13 residues. CDR3 nucleotides: TGTGCCAGCACCAAGGGGGAGTTGACTGAAGCTTTCTTT. Its protein is CASTKGELTEAFF.

This clone was counted once. The V and J genes are TRBV10-3 and TRBJ2-7; tentative D call: TRBD2 (6 bases). There are 15 residues in the CDR3. Germline V gives CDR1 ENHRY, CDR2 SYGVKD. V shed 6 bases and J shed 0 bases, with 15 bases lying between them. The DNA for the CDR3 is TGTGCCATCAGCAACGGGAGCCTCTCCTCCTACGAGCAGTACTTC. Translating gives CAISNGSLSSYEQYF.

The CDR3 region is CASSLFQGTYEQYF. CDR3 bases: TGTGCCAGCAGCTTATTCCAGGGAACCTACGAGCAGTACTTC. This rearrangement joins TRBV7-2 to TRBJ2-7, with D perhaps TRBD1 (5 bases). The CDR3 runs to 14 residues. CDR1 SGHTA and CDR2 FQGNSA come from the germline V gene. V gave up 2 bases and J gave up 2 bases, with 10 bases separating them.

This clone was seen only once. The chain joins TRBV2 to TRBJ1-5; 7 bases align to TRBD1. The trim removed 0 bases at V and 1 base at J, leaving 0 bases unmatched. Germline V lookup: CDR1 SNHLY, CDR2 FYNNEI. This CDR3 comprises 15 residues. In nucleotides, the CDR3 is TGTGCCAGCAGTGAAGCAGGGGGCAGCAATCAGCCCCAGCATTTT. It codes for CASSEAGGSNQPQHF.

V is TRBV6-4 and J is TRBJ2-1; TRBD2 agrees at 14 bases. CDR3 size: 15 residues. The V and J ends lost 6 bases and 9 bases, in that order; junction bases with no gene match: 7. Germline assignment: CDR1 MRHNA and CDR2 SNTAGT. In DNA, the CDR3 is TGTGCCAGCAGAGCCGGGACTAGCGGGAGCGCTGAGCAGTTCTTC. It codes for CASRAGTSGSAEQFF.

The rearrangement uses TRBV10-3 and TRBJ2-7; 7 bases are shared with TRBD1. Losses at the gene ends were 4 bases for V and 2 bases for J; bases not matched to a gene: 8. The CDR3 consists of 15 residues. Germline-derived CDR1 and CDR2 are ENHRY and SYGVKD. The CDR3 nucleotides read TGTGCCATCAGTGCGGTGGACAGGCCGCCCTACGAGCAGTACTTC. This encodes CAISAVDRPPYEQYF.